What follows are 31 T cell receptor beta chains derived from one specimen sequenced in a study of OX40 agonist ivuxolimab in advanced cancers. Profiled with immunoSEQ multiplex PCR; TCRdb holds only in-frame clones, not every one. The data hold approximately 100,000 clones, with approximately 90% observed a single time. This material consisted of CD4+ or CD8+ T cells sorted from blood, taken in a trial of the OX40 agonist ivuxolimab. Receptor source: an adult with an advanced solid tumor such as melanoma, head and neck, liver or kidney cancer.

The chain employs TRBV18 and TRBJ2-7; D not resolved. Germline V gene data show CDR1 as KGHSH and CDR2 as LQKENI. V gave up 2 bases and J gave up 5 bases, with 10 bases separating them. This CDR3 region has 13 residues. The CDR3 nucleotides read TGTGCCAGCTCACCAGGAAGGCACCACGAGCAGTACTTC. Protein sequence: CASSPGRHHEQYF.

The chain joins TRBV18 to TRBJ1-4; 10 bases match TRBD1. The ends lost 3 bases at V and 8 bases at J; junction bases unmatched: 3. There are 14 residues in the CDR3. Germline V gene sequence: CDR1 KGHSH, CDR2 LQKENI. The CDR3 loop is CASSPGTGDEKLFF. DNA for the CDR3: TGTGCCAGCTCACCCGGGACAGGGGACGAAAAACTGTTTTTT. Variable domain in full (rest from reference TRBV18 and TRBJ1-4): NAGVMQNPRHLVRRRGQEARLRCSPMKGHSHVYWYRQLPEEGLKFMVYLQKENIIDESGMPKERFSAEFPKEGPSILRIQQVVRGDSAAYFCASSPGTGDEKLFFGSGTQLSVL.

The CDR3 DNA sequence: TGTGCCAGCAGTTTAGGGCCCGACGGGACTAATGAAAAACTGTTTTTT. Translating it yields CASSLGPDGTNEKLFF. V gene TRBV27 combines with J gene TRBJ1-4; no definite D call. CDR3 length: 16 amino acids. The V gene lost 2 bases and the J gene lost 2 bases, with 12 bases spanning the gap. Germline V lookup: CDR1 MNHEY, CDR2 SMNVEV (reference sequence).

The chain is built from TRBV18 and TRBJ2-7; D remains unclear. The CDR3 extends over 14 amino acids. CDR1 and CDR2 (germline): KGHSH, LQKENI. The germline V and J ends were trimmed by 6 bases and 2 bases, with 14 bases remaining between them. The CDR3 spells CASSFGEGPYEQYF. The DNA for the CDR3 is TGTGCCAGCTCCTTCGGAGAAGGCCCCTACGAGCAGTACTTC. Based on the CDR3 plus reference TRBV18 and TRBJ2-7, the full variable domain is NAGVMQNPRHLVRRRGQEARLRCSPMKGHSHVYWYRQLPEEGLKFMVYLQKENIIDESGMPKERFSAEFPKEGPSILRIQQVVRGDSAAYFCASSFGEGPYEQYFGPGTRLTVT.

The genes are TRBV11-2 and TRBJ1-4; perhaps TRBD1 as D (5 bases). Germline CDR1 reads SGHAT; CDR2 reads FQNNGV. V lost 0 bases, J lost 8 bases, and 10 bases lay in between. This CDR3 is built from 14 residues. The CDR3 coding sequence is TGTGCCAGCAGCTTAGATTCGACAGTAGAAAAACTGTTTTTT. It yields the protein CASSLDSTVEKLFF.

The chain links TRBV19 to TRBJ1-5; D is undetermined. Germline V gene data show CDR1 as LNHDA and CDR2 as SQIVND (reference sequence). The CDR3 runs 16 residues. Trimming left V 1 base short and J 2 bases short, with 12 bases between. In DNA form, the CDR3 reads TGTGCCAGTAGTATAGGCAGCCCCGGGGGCAATCAGCCCCAGCATTTT. Amino acid sequence: CASSIGSPGGNQPQHF.

This chain uses TRBV6-6 with TRBJ1-2; 8 bases match TRBD1. Germline CDR1 reads MNHNY; CDR2 reads SVGAGI (reference sequence). Trimming took 5 bases from V and 7 from J; bases not matched to a gene: 9. This CDR3 has 14 amino acids. The CDR3, as DNA: TGTGCCAGCAGTCACCGGGACAGGTCGGGTGGCTACACCTTC. It codes for CASSHRDRSGGYTF.

The J gene is TRBJ1-6, the V gene TRBV28, with 8 bases that match TRBD1. The length of the CDR3 is 14 residues. After removal of 7 bases from V and 7 bases from J, the junction contained 6 bases not matched to a gene. Germline lookup yields CDR1 MDHEN and CDR2 SYDVKM. CDR3 protein: CASTFTGGNSPLHF. CDR3 DNA sequence: TGTGCCAGCACCTTTACAGGGGGGAATTCACCCCTCCACTTT.

This sequence joins TRBV20-1 and TRBJ1-6; maybe TRBD1 (5 bases). This CDR3 has 11 residues. V was cut by 3 bases and J by 10 bases, with 7 bases left in between. Germline CDR1 DFQATT, CDR2 SNEGSKA (reference sequence). The CDR3 DNA reads TGCAGTGCTAGGGGGGGGTCACCCCTCCACTTT. This translates into CSARGGSPLHF.

The chain couples TRBV30 to TRBJ1-2; D is possibly TRBD1 (5 bases). The CDR3 sequence is 11 residues long. The germline V and J ends were trimmed by 4 bases and 5 bases, with 8 bases remaining between them. Per germline, CDR1 GTSNPN and CDR2 SVGIG (reference sequence). CDR3 DNA: TGTGCCTGGAAAGGGGAATATGGCTACACCTTC. It is translated as CAWKGEYGYTF.

V and J are TRBV2 and TRBJ2-7, with 7 bases fitting TRBD1. The CDR3 spans 14 residues. Trimming removed 4 bases from V and 3 bases from J; junction bases left unmatched: 6. Germline V gene data show CDR1 as SNHLY and CDR2 as FYNNEI. This chain's CDR3 is CASSGDRANYEQYF. CDR3 nucleotide sequence: TGTGCCAGCAGTGGAGACAGGGCCAACTACGAGCAGTACTTC. Full variable domain (outside the CDR3, taken from reference TRBV2 and TRBJ2-7): EPEVTQTPSHQVTQMGQEVILRCVPISNHLYFYWYRQILGQKVEFLVSFYNNEISEKSEIFDDQFSVERPDGSNFTLKIRSTKLEDSAMYFCASSGDRANYEQYFGPGTRLTVT.

The chain uses TRBV6-5 and TRBJ2-7; D gene unclear. V lost 2 bases and J 7 bases, leaving 15 bases between the germline ends. The CDR3 is 14 amino acids. Germline V gene sequence: CDR1 MNHEY, CDR2 SVGAGI. CDR3 region: CASSYHTSMGEQYF. The CDR3 nucleotides read TGTGCCAGCAGTTACCATACTTCTATGGGAGAGCAGTACTTC.

This clone was detected only a few times. The CDR3 sequence: CASSPTQALNTGELFF. The CDR3 nucleotides read TGTGCCAGCTCACCCACCCAAGCCTTAAACACCGGGGAGCTGTTTTTT. The chain employs TRBV18 and TRBJ2-2; D is unresolved. The length of the CDR3 is 16 residues. Per the germline V gene, CDR1 is KGHSH and CDR2 is LQKENI. Deletions cut 3 bases from V and 2 bases from J, with 13 bases between.

The gene calls are TRBV5-6 and TRBJ2-7, with 7 bases identical to TRBD1. V shed 0 bases, J shed 4 bases, and the junction held 4 bases outside the gene matches. The germline V gene encodes CDR1 SGHDT and CDR2 YYEEEE. The CDR3 sequence is 14 residues long. The CDR3 DNA follows: TGTGCCAGCAGCTTGGACAGGGGCACATACGAGCAGTACTTC. Protein sequence: CASSLDRGTYEQYF.

This chain joins TRBV29-1 and TRBJ2-7, with D perhaps assigned TRBD1 or TRBD2 (6 bases each). Germline loops: CDR1 SQVTM, CDR2 ANQGSEA. This CDR3 region has 12 residues. Trimming removed 5 bases from V and 4 bases from J, with 12 bases in between. CDR3 residues: CSVTQGRYEQYF. The DNA for the CDR3 is TGCAGCGTTACCCAGGGGAGGTACGAGCAGTACTTC.

This chain joins TRBV7-2 and TRBJ2-5, with D hard to call. TRBJ2-7 explains the end of the DNA better; the J call may be wrong. The CDR3 consists of 14 residues. Germline V CDR1 and CDR2: SGHTA, FQGNSA. The CDR3 coding sequence is TGTGCCAGCAGCATAGGCCTTAATGCCTACGAGCAGTACTTC. Its translation: CASSIGLNAYEQYF.

V gene TRBV5-6 combines with J gene TRBJ2-5, with 10 nucleotides matching TRBD2. The CDR3 is 15 amino acids. Per the germline V gene, CDR1 is SGHDT and CDR2 is YYEEEE. Germline trimming cut 1 base from V and 5 bases from J; bases unmatched to any gene: 5. CDR3 sequence: CASSLFLAGAETQYF. The CDR3 DNA sequence: TGTGCCAGCAGCTTGTTTCTAGCGGGGGCTGAGACCCAGTACTTC.

The rearrangement links TRBV14 to TRBJ1-2; D is perhaps TRBD1 (5 bases). The germline V and J ends were trimmed by 0 bases and 7 bases, with 15 bases remaining between them. Germline values: CDR1 SGHDN, CDR2 FVKESK. The CDR3 loop spans 15 amino acids. The CDR3 nucleotides read TGTGCCAGCAGCCAAGAGGCAGGGTTAAGAGGTGGCTACACCTTC. Translating gives CASSQEAGLRGGYTF.

The V call is TRBV7-9, the J call TRBJ1-4, with a weak D call TRBD1 (5 bases). The V gene lost 4 bases and the J gene lost 0 bases, with 18 bases spanning the gap. The CDR3 is 18 residues long. The V gene's germline CDR1 is SEHNR and CDR2 FQNEAQ (reference sequence). DNA of the CDR3: TGTGCCAGCAGCTCGGGGCGAGCTCAGACTGCAACTAATGAAAAACTGTTTTTT. This translates into CASSSGRAQTATNEKLFF.

The chain employs TRBV7-2 and TRBJ2-5; tentatively, D is TRBD1 (6 bases). Trimming cost V 7 bases and J 6 bases, with 18 bases left between them. Germline-derived CDR1 and CDR2 are SGHTA and FQGNSA. The CDR3 is 14 amino acids. The CDR3 DNA follows: TGTGCCAGCACCCCAGGGGATCGTAGGAAGACCCAGTACTTC. It codes for CASTPGDRRKTQYF.

The rearrangement joins TRBV7-2 to TRBJ1-5, with 7 bases matching TRBD1. The V gene end was trimmed by 5 bases and the J gene end by 4 bases; junction bases not matched to a gene: 8. Germline V gene lookup returns CDR1 SGHTA and CDR2 FQGNSA. This CDR3 region has 15 residues. CDR3 residues: CASSRDRAMNQPQHF. Here the CDR3 DNA reads TGTGCCAGCAGCCGGGACAGAGCTATGAATCAGCCCCAGCATTTT. The full variable domain, rest sourced from reference TRBV7-2 and TRBJ1-5, is GAGVSQSPSNKVTEKGKDVELRCDPISGHTALYWYRQSLGQGLEFLIYFQGNSAPDKSGLPSDRFSAERTGGSVSTLTIQRTQQEDSAVYLCASSRDRAMNQPQHFGDGTRLSIL.

V usage is TRBV19 and J usage is TRBJ1-6; the D is unclear. Trimming cost V 11 bases and J 5 bases, with 19 bases left between them. The CDR3 is made up of 15 amino acids. In germline, CDR1 is LNHDA, CDR2 SQIVND (reference sequence). CDR3: CAVRARGSDNSPLHF. The CDR3 DNA follows: TGTGCCGTTAGGGCCCGCGGGAGCGATAATTCACCCCTCCACTTT.

The CDR3 spells CSVGRANEKLFF. The CDR3, as DNA: TGCAGCGTTGGGAGGGCTAATGAAAAACTGTTTTTT. The chain couples TRBV29-1 to TRBJ1-4; D remains ambiguous. Deletions cut 4 bases from V and 3 bases from J, with 6 bases between. The length of the CDR3 is 12 residues. Looked up from germline, CDR1 is SQVTM and CDR2 is ANQGSEA. The full variable domain, in which reference TRBV29-1 and TRBJ1-4 provide the parts outside the CDR3, is SAVISQKPSRDICQRGTSLTIQCQVDSQVTMMFWYRQQPGQSLTLIATANQGSEATYESGFVIDKFPISRPNLTFSTLTVSNMSPEDSSIYLCSVGRANEKLFFGSGTQLSVL.

This chain joins TRBV10-3 and TRBJ2-3, with 10 bases fitting TRBD2. Germline V lookup: CDR1 ENHRY, CDR2 SYGVKD. Unmatched junction bases numbered 3, after V lost 0 bases and J lost 3 bases. CDR3 length: 16 amino acids. The CDR3 region is CAISESSGGATDTQYF. The CDR3 bases are TGTGCCATCAGTGAGTCAAGCGGGGGGGCGACAGATACGCAGTATTTT.

On this clone itself: Other DNA sequences in this specimen translate into the identical CDR3. The V gene is TRBV7-2, the J gene TRBJ2-3, with D unclear. Germline V gene lookup returns CDR1 SGHTA and CDR2 FQGNSA. The germline V and J ends were trimmed by 1 base and 2 bases, with 7 bases remaining between them. The CDR3 is 14 residues long. CDR3 DNA sequence: TGTGCCAGCAGCTTAGAACAGATCACAGATACGCAGTATTTT. Encoded protein: CASSLEQITDTQYF.

In its sample, this clone was seen once. This chain uses TRBV7-2 with TRBJ2-7; TRBD2 matches at 7 bases. Germline V gene lookup returns CDR1 SGHTA and CDR2 FQGNSA. V gave up 3 bases and J gave up 0 bases; unmatched junction bases: 8. The CDR3 has 16 amino acids. The CDR3 coding sequence is TGTGCCAGCAGCTTCCTCGGGACTACTAGCTCCTACGAGCAGTACTTC. Its translation: CASSFLGTTSSYEQYF. Full variable domain (remainder filled in from reference TRBV7-2 and TRBJ2-7): GAGVSQSPSNKVTEKGKDVELRCDPISGHTALYWYRQSLGQGLEFLIYFQGNSAPDKSGLPSDRFSAERTGGSVSTLTIQRTQQEDSAVYLCASSFLGTTSSYEQYFGPGTRLTVT.

This rearrangement joins TRBV5-6 to TRBJ2-6; 8 bases line up with TRBD1. Losses at the gene ends were 1 base for V and 3 bases for J; bases not matched to a gene: 6. The CDR3 is 17 amino acids. Germline loops: CDR1 SGHDT, CDR2 YYEEEE. As DNA, the CDR3 is TGTGCCAGCAGCTTGCAGACAGGGGCAGATGGGGCCAACGTCCTGACTTTC. This codes for CASSLQTGADGANVLTF.

The chain joins TRBV7-2 to TRBJ2-6, with D tentatively TRBD1 (5 bases). The CDR3 totals 15 residues. Trimming removed 0 bases at V and 2 bases at J, with 5 bases between. The germline CDR1 and CDR2 sequences are SGHTA and FQGNSA. CDR3 residues: CASSLAGAGANVLTF. CDR3 DNA: TGTGCCAGCAGCTTAGCAGGGGCTGGGGCCAACGTCCTGACTTTC.

The V gene is TRBV7-9, the J gene TRBJ2-2, with TRBD1 matching over 8 bases. Germline V gene sequence: CDR1 SEHNR, CDR2 FQNEAQ (reference sequence). J lost 5 bases, V lost 2 bases, and 4 bases had no gene match. The CDR3 extends over 15 amino acids. CDR3 loop: CASSLRNRGTGELFF. CDR3 bases: TGTGCCAGCAGCTTAAGGAACAGGGGGACCGGGGAGCTGTTTTTT.

The chain combines TRBV28 with TRBJ1-1; 9 bases match TRBD1. CDR1 and CDR2 (germline): MDHEN, SYDVKM. The CDR3 runs 16 residues. Trimming cost V 3 bases and J 0 bases; bases outside gene matches: 5. CDR3 sequence: CASSLGTGSLNTEAFF. As DNA, the CDR3 is TGTGCCAGCAGTTTGGGGACAGGGAGCTTGAACACTGAAGCTTTCTTT.

V and J are TRBV5-1 and TRBJ2-3; 9 nucleotides match TRBD1. V shed 3 bases and J 3 bases; nucleotides not matched to a gene: 5. Germline V CDR1 and CDR2: SGHRS, YFSETQ. CDR3 length: 15 amino acids. The CDR3 DNA reads as TGCGCCAGCAGCTACTGGGGACAGGGTACAGATACGCAGTATTTT. Its protein product is CASSYWGQGTDTQYF. The full variable domain, with the rest looked up from reference TRBV5-1 and TRBJ2-3, is KAGVTQTPRYLIKTRGQQVTLSCSPISGHRSVSWYQQTPGQGLQFLFEYFSETQRNKGNFPGRFSGRQFSNSRSEMNVSTLELGDSALYLCASSYWGQGTDTQYFGPGTRLTVL.